Listed below are T cell receptor beta chains from one sample, sequenced in a study of OX40 agonist ivuxolimab in advanced cancers. This table comes from immunoSEQ multiplex PCR, and its TCRdb copy is limited to in-frame clones, with some not included. The table records 10,000 to 15,000 clones, roughly 90% of them present only once. Here the sequenced sample was CD4+ or CD8+ T cells sorted from blood, taken in a trial of the OX40 agonist ivuxolimab. The receptors come from an adult with an advanced solid tumor such as melanoma, head and neck, liver or kidney cancer. Each CDR3 is given with its conserved first and last residue. D genes are given only for firm matches. The size field is filled for only some rows; it gives once, few, many or a size class.

>TRBV10-1|TRBD2|-|TRBJ2-5
CASSESTASGSGTQYF
TGCGCCAGCAGTGAGTCGACTGCTAGCGGGTCGGGGACCCAGTACTTC
>TRBV16|TRBD1|-|TRBJ1-2
CASSQSTGGHYGYTF
TGTGCCAGCAGCCAATCGACAGGGGGCCACTATGGCTACACCTTC
>TRBV4-1|-|-|TRBJ1-1
CASSAVGAGTEAFF
TGCGCCAGCTCGGCCGTGGGTGCAGGCACTGAAGCTTTCTTT
>TRBV6-1|-|-|TRBJ2-7
CASSGGLGGSYEQYF
TGTGCCAGCAGTGGTGGACTAGGGGGATCCTACGAGCAGTACTTC
>TRBV5-1|TRBD1|-|TRBJ2-6
CASRSGTDSGANVLTF
TGCGCCAGCAGATCCGGGACAGACTCTGGGGCCAACGTCCTGACTTTC
>TRBV19|TRBD2|-|TRBJ2-2
CASSELTSGRTGELFF
TGTGCCAGTAGTGAACTAACTAGCGGGAGGACCGGGGAGCTGTTTTTT
>TRBV2|TRBD1|-|TRBJ1-1
CASRQGAPNTEAFF
TGTGCCAGCAGGCAGGGGGCCCCGAACACTGAAGCTTTCTTT
>TRBV28|-|-|TRBJ1-1
CASKPGRRTEAFF
TGTGCCAGCAAGCCGGGGCGGAGAACTGAAGCTTTCTTT
>TRBV13|-|-|TRBJ2-7
CASSSRDLSYEQYF
TGTGCCAGCAGCTCAAGGGACCTCTCCTACGAGCAGTACTTC
>TRBV9|TRBD1|-|TRBJ2-6
CATTGPGANVLTF
TGTGCCACGACAGGGCCTGGGGCCAACGTCCTGACTTTC
>TRBV30|-|once|TRBJ2-7
CAWSVGTGAYEQYF
TGTGCCTGGAGTGTAGGGACGGGGGCCTACGAGCAGTACTTC
>TRBV4-3|TRBD2|-|TRBJ2-1
CASSQSGGYVEQFF
TGCGCCAGCAGCCAAAGCGGGGGGTACGTTGAGCAGTTCTTC
>TRBV9|-|few|TRBJ2-5
CASSGGVRQETQYF
TGTGCCAGCAGCGGGGGGGTTAGGCAAGAGACCCAGTACTTC
>TRBV13|TRBD2|-|TRBJ2-1
CASSLEGTSVYNEQFF
TGTGCCAGCAGCTTAGAGGGGACTAGCGTCTACAATGAGCAGTTCTTC
>TRBV27|TRBD2|-|TRBJ2-1
CASSMGLAGVEQFF
TGTGCCAGCAGTATGGGACTAGCGGGAGTCGAGCAGTTCTTC
>TRBV15|-|-|TRBJ2-7
CATSRDRTYSIYEQYF
TGTGCCACCAGCAGAGATAGGACCTATTCTATTTACGAGCAGTACTTC
>TRBV11-1|-|once|TRBJ2-4
CASSLGSGINIQYF
TGTGCCAGCAGCCTAGGTTCTGGGATAAACATTCAGTACTTC
>TRBV12-1|-|-|TRBJ2-6
CASSGPFIGQSRANVLTF
TGTGCCAGCAGCGGCCCATTTATAGGACAAAGTCGGGCCAACGTCCTGACTTTC
>TRBV6-5|-|-|TRBJ2-1
CASSYGGSYNEQFF
TGTGCCAGCAGTTATGGGGGTTCCTACAATGAGCAGTTCTTC
>TRBV7-9|-|-|TRBJ1-1
CASSLGYNTEAFF
TGTGCCAGCAGCTTGGGATACAACACTGAAGCTTTCTTT
>TRBV2|TRBD1|-|TRBJ1-4
CASSDGRRTGEDEKLFF
TGTGCCAGCAGTGATGGTAGGCGGACAGGGGAGGATGAAAAACTGTTTTTT
>TRBV15|TRBD1|-|TRBJ2-7
CATSRSRDSSYEQYF
TGTGCCACCAGCAGATCCCGGGACAGCTCCTACGAGCAGTACTTC
>TRBV7-2|TRBD2|-|TRBJ2-1
CASSRSGGANEQFF
TGTGCCAGCAGCCGTAGCGGGGGGGCCAATGAGCAGTTCTTC
>TRBV30|-|-|TRBJ2-5
CAWNGGQTQYF
TGTGCCTGGAACGGGGGTCAGACCCAGTACTTC
>TRBV9|TRBD1|-|TRBJ2-7
CASSGQGGGEQYF
TGTGCCAGCAGCGGACAGGGGGGCGGCGAGCAGTACTTC
>TRBV2|TRBD1|-|TRBJ2-2
CASRNKDRGPGELFF
TGTGCCAGCAGAAATAAGGACAGGGGGCCGGGGGAGCTGTTTTTT
>TRBV23-1|-|-|TRBJ1-5
CASSQSQQSNQPQHF
TGCGCCAGCAGTCAATCGCAACAGTCCAATCAGCCCCAGCATTTT
>TRBV4-2|-|-|TRBJ1-4
CASSQERGATNEKLFF
TGTGCCAGCAGCCAAGAGAGGGGGGCAACTAATGAAAAACTGTTTTTT
>TRBV10-1|TRBD2|-|TRBJ2-1
CASSPLAGVAYNEQFF
TGCGCCAGCAGTCCCCTAGCGGGAGTGGCCTACAATGAGCAGTTCTTC
>TRBV30|TRBD2|few|TRBJ2-1
CAWSLASGHSYNEQFF
TGTGCCTGGAGTTTGGCTAGCGGCCACTCCTACAATGAGCAGTTCTTC
>TRBV4-1|-|-|TRBJ2-7
CASSQDGNEQYF
TGCGCCAGCAGCCAAGATGGGAACGAGCAGTACTTC
>TRBV4-1|TRBD2|-|TRBJ2-4
CASSQETSELYIQYF
TGCGCCAGCAGCCAAGAAACTAGCGAGTTATACATTCAGTACTTC
>TRBV5-1|TRBD2|-|TRBJ2-1
CASSFPSGGVFYEQFF
TGCGCCAGCAGCTTTCCTAGCGGGGGGGTTTTCTATGAGCAGTTCTTC
>TRBV14|TRBD1|once|TRBJ2-7
CASSPDRGLDEQYF
TGTGCCAGCAGCCCGGACAGGGGGCTTGACGAGCAGTACTTC